Given below is one T cell receptor (beta chain) in context. Seattle cases were enrolled at active infection and followed longitudinally. How the authors handled the data: Reference gene primer amplification gave estimated nucleated cell counts. Profiled with immunoSEQ multiplex PCR; TCRdb holds only in-frame clones, not every one. The DNA was the basis for D and trimming; V, J and clone size are from that table. The sample comprises a few hundred thousand clones, 80% to 95% of which are singletons, and approximately 6.8% rests with the top ten. This sample was taken from a study of blood T cell repertoires in COVID-19. On the study more broadly: PBMCs, B-cell-depleted T cells, or T cells were the source of the cDNA or gDNA that made up the material.

The ends were cut back, 2 bases at V and 2 bases at J, with 6 bases in the middle. Per germline, CDR1 MNHEY and CDR2 SVGEGT. The length of the CDR3 is 14 residues. Material: peripheral blood. This rearrangement joins TRBV6-2 or TRBV6-3 to TRBJ2-2; a weak D match, TRBD2 (5 bases). The receptor comes from a woman aged 30 to 39 with COVID-19, enrolled during active disease. Here the CDR3 DNA reads TGTGCCAGCAGTTACGGGAGAAACACCGGGGAGCTGTTTTTT. As protein: CASSYGRNTGELFF.